These 7 T cell receptor beta chains share one sample of origin, sequenced in a study of shared T cell receptors in the human thymus. Libraries were prepared by immunoSEQ multiplex PCR; TCRdb keeps only in-frame clonotypes and omits some of them. The repertoire has more than 550,000 clones, approximately 83% of them found once; the top ten carry about 0.0098%. These data were also reused for a study on human thymus T cells.

Sequenced: thymocytes. Receptor source: a girl under two years old with a congenital heart defect.

This chain connects TRBV5-6 to TRBJ2-7; 9 bases map to TRBD1. The CDR3 extends over 16 amino acids. The germline CDR1 and CDR2 sequences are SGHDT and YYEEEE. V lost 3 bases, J lost 0 bases, and 7 bases stayed unmatched. This CDR3 reads CASSSTDRGISYEQYF. CDR3 nucleotides: TGTGCCAGCAGCTCAACGGACAGGGGAATCTCCTACGAGCAGTACTTC.

The rearrangement uses TRBV2 and TRBJ1-6, with TRBD1 identical over 7 bases. The CDR3 runs to 13 residues. Per germline, CDR1 SNHLY and CDR2 FYNNEI. V lost 8 bases and J lost 10; bases outside the gene matches: 8. CDR3 sequence: CASWDSFVSPLHF. In nucleotides, the CDR3 is TGTGCCAGCTGGGACAGCTTCGTATCACCCCTCCACTTT. The full variable domain, its missing parts supplied by reference TRBV2 and TRBJ1-6, is EPEVTQTPSHQVTQMGQEVILRCVPISNHLYFYWYRQILGQKVEFLVSFYNNEISEKSEIFDDQFSVERPDGSNFTLKIRSTKLEDSAMYFCASWDSFVSPLHFGNGTRLTVT.

V and J are TRBV6-5 and TRBJ1-5; TRBD1 matches at 10 bases. The V segment lost 4 bases and the J segment 5 bases; nucleotides outside the gene matches: 8. CDR1 and CDR2 (germline): MNHEY, SVGAGI. The CDR3 has 16 residues. CDR3 coding DNA: TGTGCCAGCAGTTCGACAGGGGGCCGTGGCGATCAGCCCCAGCATTTT. Its translation: CASSSTGGRGDQPQHF.

The chain carries TRBV7-2 and TRBJ1-2; 7 nucleotides line up with TRBD1. V trimming: 4 bases; J trimming: 6 bases; junction bases outside the gene matches: 17. This CDR3 has 17 amino acids. Germline assignment: CDR1 SGHTA and CDR2 FQGNSA. CDR3 in DNA: TGTGCCAGCAGCTCCCAGATCCCGGACAGGTGGTTCGATGGCTACACCTTC. Amino acid sequence: CASSSQIPDRWFDGYTF. Complete variable domain (other parts from reference TRBV7-2 and TRBJ1-2): GAGVSQSPSNKVTEKGKDVELRCDPISGHTALYWYRQSLGQGLEFLIYFQGNSAPDKSGLPSDRFSAERTGGSVSTLTIQRTQQEDSAVYLCASSSQIPDRWFDGYTFGSGTRLTVV.

In its sample, this clone was seen once. The chain is built from TRBV6-6 and TRBJ1-2; 8 bases are shared with TRBD1. This CDR3 region has 15 residues. The germline V gene has CDR1 MNHNY and CDR2 SVGAGI (reference sequence). Trimming removed 7 bases from V and 2 bases from J; junction bases left unmatched: 9. The CDR3 protein is CASTTGQARNYGYTF. The CDR3 nucleotides are TGTGCCAGCACCACGGGACAGGCCCGAAACTATGGCTACACCTTC.

The rearrangement uses TRBV5-6 and TRBJ2-7; the match to TRBD1 covers 10 bases. In germline, CDR1 is SGHDT, CDR2 YYEEEE. The V and J ends lost 0 bases and 5 bases, in that order; junction bases with no gene match: 5. This CDR3 is built from 15 residues. The CDR3 sequence is CASSLGGQGTHEQYF. As DNA, the CDR3 is TGTGCCAGCAGCTTGGGGGGACAGGGGACCCACGAGCAGTACTTC.

The chain employs TRBV19 and TRBJ2-7; D is perhaps TRBD2 (5 bases). The V end lost 3 bases, the J end lost 1 base, and 7 bases lay between the germline ends. The CDR3 extends over 13 amino acids. CDR1 is LNHDA and CDR2 is SQIVND in the germline V gene (reference sequence). Written as DNA, the CDR3 is TGTGCCAGTAGTATGGACTTTTCCTACGAGCAGTACTTC. Translation gives CASSMDFSYEQYF.